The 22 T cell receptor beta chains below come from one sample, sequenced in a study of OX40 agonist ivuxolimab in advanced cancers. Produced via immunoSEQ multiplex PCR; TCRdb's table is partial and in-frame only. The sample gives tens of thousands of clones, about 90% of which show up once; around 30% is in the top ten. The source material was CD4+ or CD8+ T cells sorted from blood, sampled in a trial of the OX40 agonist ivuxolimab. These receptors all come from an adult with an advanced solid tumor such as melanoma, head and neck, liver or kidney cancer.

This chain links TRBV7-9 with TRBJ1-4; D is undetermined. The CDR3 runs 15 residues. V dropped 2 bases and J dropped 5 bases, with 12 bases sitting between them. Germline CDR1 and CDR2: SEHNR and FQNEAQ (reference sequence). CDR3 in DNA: TGTGCCAGCAGCTTAAACGAAGGGAGGAATGAAAAACTGTTTTTT. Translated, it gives CASSLNEGRNEKLFF.

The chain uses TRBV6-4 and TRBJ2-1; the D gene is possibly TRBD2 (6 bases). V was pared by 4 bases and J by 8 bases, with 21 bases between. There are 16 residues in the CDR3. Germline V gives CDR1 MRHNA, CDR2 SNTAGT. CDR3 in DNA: TGTGCCAGCAGTGTCGAACTAGCTTTTCTCGGTGATGAGCAGTTCTTC. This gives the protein CASSVELAFLGDEQFF.

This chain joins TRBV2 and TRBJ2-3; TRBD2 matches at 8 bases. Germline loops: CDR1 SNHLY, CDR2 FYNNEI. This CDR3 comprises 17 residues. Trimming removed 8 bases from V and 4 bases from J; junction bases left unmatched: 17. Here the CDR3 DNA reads TGTGCCAGCGTCACTCAAGGGACTAGTGCGTTGGCAGATACGCAGTATTTT. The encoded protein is CASVTQGTSALADTQYF.

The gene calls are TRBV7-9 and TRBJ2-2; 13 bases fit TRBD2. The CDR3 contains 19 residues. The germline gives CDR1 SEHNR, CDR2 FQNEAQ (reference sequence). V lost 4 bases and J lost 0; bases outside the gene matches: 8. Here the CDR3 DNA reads TGTGCCAGCAGCTCCACCTCGGGACTAGCGGGACCGAACACCGGGGAGCTGTTTTTT. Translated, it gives CASSSTSGLAGPNTGELFF.

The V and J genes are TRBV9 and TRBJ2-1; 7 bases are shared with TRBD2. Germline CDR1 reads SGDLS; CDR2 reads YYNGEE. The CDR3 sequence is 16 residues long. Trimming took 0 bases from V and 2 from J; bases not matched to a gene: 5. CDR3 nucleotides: TGTGCCAGCAGCGTAGGGGGCGGGAGAACCTACAATGAGCAGTTCTTC. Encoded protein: CASSVGGGRTYNEQFF.

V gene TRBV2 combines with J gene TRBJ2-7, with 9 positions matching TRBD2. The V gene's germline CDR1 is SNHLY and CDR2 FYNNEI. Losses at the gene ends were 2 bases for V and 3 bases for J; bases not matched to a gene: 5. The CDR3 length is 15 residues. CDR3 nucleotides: TGTGCCAGCAGTGAATCTAGCGGGACCGTCTACGAGCAGTACTTC. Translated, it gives CASSESSGTVYEQYF.

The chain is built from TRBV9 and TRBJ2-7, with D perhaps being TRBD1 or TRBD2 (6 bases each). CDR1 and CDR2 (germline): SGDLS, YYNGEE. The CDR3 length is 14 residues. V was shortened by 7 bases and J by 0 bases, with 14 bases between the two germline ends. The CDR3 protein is CASGGGLSSYEQYF. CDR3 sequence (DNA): TGTGCCAGCGGAGGGGGTCTAAGCTCCTACGAGCAGTACTTC.

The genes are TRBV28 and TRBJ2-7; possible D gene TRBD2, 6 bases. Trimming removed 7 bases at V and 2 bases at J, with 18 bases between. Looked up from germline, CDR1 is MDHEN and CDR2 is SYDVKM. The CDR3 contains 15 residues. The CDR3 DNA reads TGTGCCAGCACCCTTACCGGGACTCGCGCCTACGAGCAGTACTTC. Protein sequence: CASTLTGTRAYEQYF.

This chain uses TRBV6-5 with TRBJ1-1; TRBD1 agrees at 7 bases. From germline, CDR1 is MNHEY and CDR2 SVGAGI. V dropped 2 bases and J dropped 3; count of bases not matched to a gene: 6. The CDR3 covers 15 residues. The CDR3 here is CASSYSLDRDTEAFF. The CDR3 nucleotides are TGTGCCAGCAGTTACAGCCTTGACAGGGACACTGAAGCTTTCTTT.

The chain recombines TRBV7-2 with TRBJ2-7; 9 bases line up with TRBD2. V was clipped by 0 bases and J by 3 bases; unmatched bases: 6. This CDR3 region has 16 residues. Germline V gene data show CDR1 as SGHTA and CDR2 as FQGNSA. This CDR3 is CASSLAPGLADYEQYF. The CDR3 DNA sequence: TGTGCCAGCAGCTTAGCGCCGGGACTAGCTGACTACGAGCAGTACTTC.

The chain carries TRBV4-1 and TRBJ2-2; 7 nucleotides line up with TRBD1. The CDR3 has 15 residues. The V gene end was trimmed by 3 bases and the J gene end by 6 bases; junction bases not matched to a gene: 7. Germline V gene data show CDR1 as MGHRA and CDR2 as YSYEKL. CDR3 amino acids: CASSQTTGVPGELFF. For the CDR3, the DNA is TGCGCCAGCAGCCAGACCACAGGGGTACCCGGGGAGCTGTTTTTT.

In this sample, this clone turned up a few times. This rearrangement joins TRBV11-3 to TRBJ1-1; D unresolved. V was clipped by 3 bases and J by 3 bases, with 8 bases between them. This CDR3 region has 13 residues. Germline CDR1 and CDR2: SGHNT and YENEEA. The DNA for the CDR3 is TGTGCCAGCAGCTTCCAAATGGACACTGAAGCTTTCTTT. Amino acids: CASSFQMDTEAFF.

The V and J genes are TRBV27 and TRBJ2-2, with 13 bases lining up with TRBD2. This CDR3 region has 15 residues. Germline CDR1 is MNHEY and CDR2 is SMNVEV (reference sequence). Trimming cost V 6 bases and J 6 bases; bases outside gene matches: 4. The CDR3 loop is CASRLAGGLAGELFF. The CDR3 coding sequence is TGTGCCAGCAGACTAGCGGGAGGGCTTGCCGGGGAGCTGTTTTTT.

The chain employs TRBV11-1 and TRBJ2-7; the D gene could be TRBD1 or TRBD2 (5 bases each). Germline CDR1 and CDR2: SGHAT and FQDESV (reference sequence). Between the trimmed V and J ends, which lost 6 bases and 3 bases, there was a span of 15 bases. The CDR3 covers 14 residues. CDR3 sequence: CASSSGTGVYEQYF. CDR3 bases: TGTGCCAGCAGTTCCGGGACCGGGGTCTACGAGCAGTACTTC.

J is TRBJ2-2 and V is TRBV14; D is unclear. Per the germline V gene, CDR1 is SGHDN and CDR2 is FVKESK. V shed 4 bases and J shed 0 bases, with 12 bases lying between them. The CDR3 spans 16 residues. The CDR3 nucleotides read TGTGCCAGCAGCCCCGCCGGTTGGACGAACACCGGGGAGCTGTTTTTT. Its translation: CASSPAGWTNTGELFF. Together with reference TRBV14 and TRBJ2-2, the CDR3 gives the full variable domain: EAGVTQFPSHSVIEKGQTVTLRCDPISGHDNLYWYRRVMGKEIKFLLHFVKESKQDESGMPNNRFLAERTGGTYSTLKVQPAELEDSGVYFCASSPAGWTNTGELFFGEGSRLTVL.

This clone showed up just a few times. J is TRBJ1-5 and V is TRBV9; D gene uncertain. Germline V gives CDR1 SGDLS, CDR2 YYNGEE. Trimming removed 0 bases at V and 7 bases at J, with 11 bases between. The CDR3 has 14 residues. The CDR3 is CASSVGEAWQPQHF. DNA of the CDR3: TGTGCCAGCAGCGTAGGGGAAGCCTGGCAGCCCCAGCATTTT.

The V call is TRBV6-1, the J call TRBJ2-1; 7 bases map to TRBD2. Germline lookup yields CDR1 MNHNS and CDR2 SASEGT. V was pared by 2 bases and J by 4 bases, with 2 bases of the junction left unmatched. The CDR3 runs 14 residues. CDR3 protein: CASSELAAYNEQFF. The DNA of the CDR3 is TGTGCCAGCAGTGAACTAGCGGCTTACAATGAGCAGTTCTTC.

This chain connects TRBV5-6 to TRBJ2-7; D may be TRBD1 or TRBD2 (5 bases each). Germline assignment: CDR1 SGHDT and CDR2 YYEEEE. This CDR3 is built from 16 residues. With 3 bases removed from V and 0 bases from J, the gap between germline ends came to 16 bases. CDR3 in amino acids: CASSSSGRSSSYEQYF. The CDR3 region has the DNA TGTGCCAGCAGCTCCTCGGGACGGTCAAGCTCCTACGAGCAGTACTTC.

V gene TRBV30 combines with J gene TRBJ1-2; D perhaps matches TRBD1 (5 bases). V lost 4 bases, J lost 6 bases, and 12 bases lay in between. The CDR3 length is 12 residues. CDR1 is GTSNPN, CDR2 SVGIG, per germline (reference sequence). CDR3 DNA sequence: TGTGCCTGGAATCAGGGATCTGATGGCTACACCTTC. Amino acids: CAWNQGSDGYTF.

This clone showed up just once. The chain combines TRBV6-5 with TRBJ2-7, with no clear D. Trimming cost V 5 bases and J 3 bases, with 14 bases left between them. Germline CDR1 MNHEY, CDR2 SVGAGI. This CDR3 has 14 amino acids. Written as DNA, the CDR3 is TGTGCCAGCAGTCCCTTATCTCTTGGCTACGAGCAGTACTTC. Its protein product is CASSPLSLGYEQYF.

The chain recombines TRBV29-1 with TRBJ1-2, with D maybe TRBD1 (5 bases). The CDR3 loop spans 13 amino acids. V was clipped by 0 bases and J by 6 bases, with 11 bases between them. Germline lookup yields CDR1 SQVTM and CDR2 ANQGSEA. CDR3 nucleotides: TGCAGCGTTGAAGACGGGCAGGGTAATGGCTACACCTTC. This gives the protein CSVEDGQGNGYTF.

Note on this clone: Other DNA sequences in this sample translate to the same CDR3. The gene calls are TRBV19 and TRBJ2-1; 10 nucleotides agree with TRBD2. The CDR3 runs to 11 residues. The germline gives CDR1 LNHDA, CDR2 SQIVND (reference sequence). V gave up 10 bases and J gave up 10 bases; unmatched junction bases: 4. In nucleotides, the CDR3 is TGTGCCACAGGGACTAGCGTAGAGCAGTTCTTC. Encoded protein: CATGTSVEQFF.